These 20 T cell receptor beta chains were all obtained from the same sample, sequenced in a study of shared clonotypes between healthy human individuals. Profiled with immunoSEQ multiplex PCR; TCRdb holds only in-frame clones, not every one. The sample lists 490,000 or so clones, roughly 85% seen once, with about an eighth in the top ten. Sequencing was carried out using PBMCs. These receptors were obtained from a middle-aged woman in good health. Some clones in this sample may be carry-over from other donors' samples.

The chain uses TRBV20-1 and TRBJ2-7; no firm D call. Trimming cost V 0 bases and J 3 bases, with 3 bases left between them. The germline CDR1 and CDR2 sequences are DFQATT and SNEGSKA (reference sequence). CDR3 length equals 11 residues. The CDR3 DNA sequence: TGCAGTGCTAGAGATGACTACGAGCAGTACTTC. This sequence encodes CSARDDYEQYF.

The rearrangement joins TRBV2 to TRBJ2-7; D is perhaps TRBD1 (6 bases). Between the trimmed V and J ends, which lost 1 base and 4 bases, there was a span of 8 bases. The germline CDR1 and CDR2 sequences are SNHLY and FYNNEI. CDR3 length: 13 amino acids. The CDR3: CASSEDRVYEQYF. The CDR3 nucleotides are TGTGCCAGCAGTGAAGACAGGGTGTACGAGCAGTACTTC.

This chain joins TRBV7-2 and TRBJ2-3, with 7 bases lining up with TRBD2. The CDR3 loop spans 16 amino acids. From germline, CDR1 is SGHTA and CDR2 FQGNSA. V trimming: 6 bases; J trimming: 2 bases; junction bases outside the gene matches: 11. The CDR3 reads CASRPAGRGVTDTQYF. The CDR3 coding sequence is TGTGCCAGCAGGCCAGCGGGGAGAGGGGTCACAGATACGCAGTATTTT.

The chain combines TRBV30 with TRBJ2-5; D could derive from TRBD1 or TRBD2 (5 bases each). Between the trimmed V and J ends, which lost 3 bases and 4 bases, there was a span of 12 bases. Germline V gives CDR1 GTSNPN, CDR2 SVGIG (reference sequence). The CDR3 contains 13 residues. This CDR3 reads CAWRNYGTETQYF. CDR3 sequence (DNA): TGTGCCTGGAGGAACTATGGGACAGAGACCCAGTACTTC.

The CDR3 sequence is CASSPNRGGSPLFF. In nucleotides, the CDR3 is TGTGCCAGCAGCCCTAACAGGGGGGGTTCCCCCCTTTTCTTT. The chain has TRBV13 and TRBJ1-1; 8 positions match TRBD1. The junction had 15 bases not matched to a gene; V was cut back by 5 bases and J by 13 bases. Germline assignment: CDR1 PRHDT and CDR2 FYEKMQ (reference sequence). There are 14 residues in the CDR3.

This clone was seen a few times. This rearrangement joins TRBV27 to TRBJ2-2; a possible D gene is TRBD2 (5 bases). The CDR3 extends over 14 amino acids. CDR1 MNHEY and CDR2 SMNVEV come from the germline V gene (reference sequence). The V end was cut by 5 bases, the J end by 4 bases, with 11 bases between. The CDR3 nucleotides read TGTGCCAGCAGTCCCTCTAGCACCACCGGGGAGCTGTTTTTT. Protein: CASSPSSTTGELFF.

V gene TRBV11-2 combines with J gene TRBJ2-1; D is uncertain. Germline CDR1 is SGHAT and CDR2 is FQNNGV. Trimming removed 1 base from V and 1 base from J, with 8 bases in between. The length of the CDR3 is 15 residues. Here the CDR3 reads CASSLGPRSYNEQFF. For the CDR3, the DNA is TGTGCCAGCAGCTTAGGTCCTAGGTCCTACAATGAGCAGTTCTTC.

This sequence joins TRBV7-2 and TRBJ2-1, with D hard to call. The CDR3 is made up of 16 amino acids. Per germline, CDR1 SGHTA and CDR2 FQGNSA. The germline V and J ends were trimmed by 3 bases and 5 bases, with 17 bases remaining between them. The CDR3: CASSFRLRASDNEQFF. Written as DNA, the CDR3 is TGTGCCAGCAGCTTCCGTCTGCGAGCGTCCGACAATGAGCAGTTCTTC.

Only one count was recorded for this clone. The chain is built from TRBV7-2 and TRBJ1-2; D ambiguous. Trimming took 1 base from V and 2 from J, leaving 11 bases between them. Germline values: CDR1 SGHTA, CDR2 FQGNSA. The CDR3 sequence is 15 residues long. Here the CDR3 DNA reads TGTGCCAGCAGCTTAGTAGTTGGAGGGAACTATGGCTACACCTTC. It is translated as CASSLVVGGNYGYTF. Full variable domain (missing parts from reference TRBV7-2 and TRBJ1-2): GAGVSQSPSNKVTEKGKDVELRCDPISGHTALYWYRQSLGQGLEFLIYFQGNSAPDKSGLPSDRFSAERTGGSVSTLTIQRTQQEDSAVYLCASSLVVGGNYGYTFGSGTRLTVV.

This sequence joins TRBV30 and TRBJ1-6; D not certain. The V gene lost 3 bases and the J gene lost 0 bases, with 15 bases spanning the gap. The length of the CDR3 is 17 residues. In germline, CDR1 is GTSNPN, CDR2 SVGIG (reference sequence). The CDR3 sequence is CAWSPGVQRSYNSPLHF. CDR3 in DNA: TGTGCCTGGAGCCCCGGTGTCCAGCGCTCCTATAATTCACCCCTCCACTTT.

On this clone: This CDR3 is also generated by other DNA sequences in the sample. CDR3 in DNA: TGTGCCAGCAGCGTTGGCGGGAGTGGTAATGAGCAGTTCTTC. As protein: CASSVGGSGNEQFF. The gene calls are TRBV9 and TRBJ2-1; 7 nucleotides align to TRBD2. The CDR3 runs 14 residues. With V trimmed by 2 bases and J by 7 bases, 6 bases remained unmatched. The germline V gene has CDR1 SGDLS and CDR2 YYNGEE.

This clone was observed a handful of times. The same CDR3 also results from other DNA sequences found in this sample. The chain recombines TRBV18 with TRBJ1-3; D uncertain. The germline V gene encodes CDR1 KGHSH and CDR2 LQKENI. The CDR3 extends over 14 amino acids. V was pared by 2 bases and J by 0 bases, with 5 bases between. The DNA for the CDR3 is TGTGCCAGCTCACCAGGCGGCTCTGGAAACACCATATATTTT. This encodes CASSPGGSGNTIYF.

The V call is TRBV9, the J call TRBJ2-5, with 11 bases that match TRBD2. The V gene's germline CDR1 is SGDLS and CDR2 YYNGEE. The CDR3 is 17 amino acids. V gave up 3 bases and J gave up 9 bases; unmatched junction bases: 16. The CDR3 DNA follows: TGTGCCAGCAGCGCCAGCTTAGTAGCGGGAGGGCCTGGGGCCCAGTACTTC. It specifies CASSASLVAGGPGAQYF. Using reference TRBV9 and TRBJ2-5 for the parts outside the CDR3, the full variable domain is DSGVTQTPKHLITATGQRVTLRCSPRSGDLSVYWYQQSLDQGLQFLIQYYNGEERAKGNILERFSAQQFPDLHSELNLSSLELGDSALYFCASSASLVAGGPGAQYFGPGTRLLVL.

The table lists this clone with a count of one. The genes are TRBV4-1 and TRBJ2-6, with 9 bases matching TRBD1. CDR1 is MGHRA and CDR2 is YSYEKL in the germline V gene. The V and J ends lost 1 base and 0 bases, in that order; junction bases with no gene match: 1. The CDR3 runs to 17 residues. CDR3 residues: CASSQGQGVSGANVLTF. CDR3 in DNA: TGCGCCAGCAGCCAAGGACAGGGGGTCTCTGGGGCCAACGTCCTGACTTTC.

The chain joins TRBV27 to TRBJ1-5; D not certain. CDR3 size: 12 residues. Looked up from germline, CDR1 is MNHEY and CDR2 is SMNVEV (reference sequence). Trimming left V 7 bases short and J 9 bases short, with 13 bases between. This chain's CDR3 is CASMAQRGPQHF. The CDR3 coding sequence is TGTGCCAGCATGGCTCAGCGGGGGCCCCAGCATTTT.

This clone was picked up one time. The V and J genes are TRBV27 and TRBJ2-7, with 9 bases that match TRBD1. J lost 3 bases, V lost 5 bases, and 5 bases had no gene match. CDR3 length: 14 residues. The germline V gene encodes CDR1 MNHEY and CDR2 SMNVEV (reference sequence). In nucleotides, the CDR3 is TGTGCCAGCAGTCCGAACAGGGGGCACTACGAGCAGTACTTC. The encoded protein is CASSPNRGHYEQYF.

This chain joins TRBV7-9 and TRBJ2-3; possible D gene TRBD2, 5 bases. The CDR3 contains 15 residues. Germline CDR1 reads SEHNR; CDR2 reads FQNEAQ (reference sequence). Trimming took 3 bases from V and 2 from J, leaving 12 bases between them. CDR3 sequence: CASSFPSGTTDTQYF. The CDR3 DNA follows: TGTGCCAGCAGCTTCCCCAGCGGCACCACAGATACGCAGTATTTT.

The CDR3 DNA reads TGTGCCAGCTCACCGGGGACTAGCGGTAAGACCTACGAGCAGTACTTC. Translating it yields CASSPGTSGKTYEQYF. The chain uses TRBV18 and TRBJ2-7; 11 bases are a match to TRBD2. The V segment lost 3 bases and the J segment 2 bases; nucleotides outside the gene matches: 6. Germline V lookup: CDR1 KGHSH, CDR2 LQKENI. The CDR3 length is 16 residues. The full variable domain, with the rest looked up from reference TRBV18 and TRBJ2-7, is NAGVMQNPRHLVRRRGQEARLRCSPMKGHSHVYWYRQLPEEGLKFMVYLQKENIIDESGMPKERFSAEFPKEGPSILRIQQVVRGDSAAYFCASSPGTSGKTYEQYFGPGTRLTVT.

The chain joins TRBV7-2 to TRBJ1-2; D remains unclear. The V gene's germline CDR1 is SGHTA and CDR2 FQGNSA. Trimming cost V 6 bases and J 2 bases, with 10 bases left between them. The CDR3 extends over 13 amino acids. The CDR3 here is CASRADGNYGYTF. The CDR3 bases are TGTGCCAGCAGAGCGGACGGGAACTATGGCTACACCTTC.

The V and J genes are TRBV7-2 and TRBJ1-5; TRBD1 aligns across 12 bases. CDR1 is SGHTA, CDR2 FQGNSA, per germline. The CDR3 covers 17 residues. Trimming cost V 5 bases and J 7 bases; bases outside gene matches: 12. The CDR3, as DNA: TGTGCCAGCAGCATTCACCGGGACAGGGGGCCGGGACAGCCCCAGCATTTT. Residues: CASSIHRDRGPGQPQHF.